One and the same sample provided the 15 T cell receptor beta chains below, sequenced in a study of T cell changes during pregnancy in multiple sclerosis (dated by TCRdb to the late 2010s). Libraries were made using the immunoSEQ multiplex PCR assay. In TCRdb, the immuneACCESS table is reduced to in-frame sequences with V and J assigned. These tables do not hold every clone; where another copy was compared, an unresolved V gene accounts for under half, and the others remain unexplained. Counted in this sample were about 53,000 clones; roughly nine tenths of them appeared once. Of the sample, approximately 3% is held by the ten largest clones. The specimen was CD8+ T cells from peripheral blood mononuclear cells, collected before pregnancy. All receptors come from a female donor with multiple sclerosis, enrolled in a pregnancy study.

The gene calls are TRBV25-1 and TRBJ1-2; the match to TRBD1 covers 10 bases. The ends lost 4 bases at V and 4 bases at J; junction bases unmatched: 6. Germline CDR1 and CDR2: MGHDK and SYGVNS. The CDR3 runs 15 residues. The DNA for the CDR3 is TGTGCCAGCAGTGGACAGGGGGCGCTCGGCTATGGCTACACCTTC. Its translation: CASSGQGALGYGYTF.

CDR3 in amino acids: CASSYTGTGPTEAFF. DNA of the CDR3: TGTGCCAGCAGCTATACCGGGACAGGGCCCACTGAAGCTTTCTTT. The chain joins TRBV7-9 to TRBJ1-1, with TRBD1 matching 9 bases. The germline V gene encodes CDR1 SEHNR and CDR2 FQNEAQ (reference sequence). The CDR3 has 15 amino acids. V gave up 4 bases and J gave up 4 bases; unmatched junction bases: 7.

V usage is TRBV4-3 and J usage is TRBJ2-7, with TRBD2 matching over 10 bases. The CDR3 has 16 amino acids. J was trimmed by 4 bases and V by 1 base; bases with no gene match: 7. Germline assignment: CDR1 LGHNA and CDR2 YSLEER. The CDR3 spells CASSQGPSGGAYEQYF. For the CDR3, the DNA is TGCGCCAGCAGCCAAGGACCAAGCGGGGGGGCGTACGAGCAGTACTTC.

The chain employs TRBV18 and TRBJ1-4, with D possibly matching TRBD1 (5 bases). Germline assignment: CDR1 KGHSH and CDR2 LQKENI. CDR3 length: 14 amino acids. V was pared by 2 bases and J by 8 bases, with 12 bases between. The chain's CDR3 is CASSPTRAEEKLFF. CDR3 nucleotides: TGTGCCAGCTCACCAACCAGGGCAGAGGAAAAACTGTTTTTT.

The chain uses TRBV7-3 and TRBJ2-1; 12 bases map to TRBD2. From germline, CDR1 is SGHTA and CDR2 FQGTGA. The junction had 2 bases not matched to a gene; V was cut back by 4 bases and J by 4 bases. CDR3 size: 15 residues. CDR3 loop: CASSSLAGGYNEQFF. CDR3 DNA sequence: TGTGCCAGCAGCTCACTAGCGGGGGGTTACAATGAGCAGTTCTTC.

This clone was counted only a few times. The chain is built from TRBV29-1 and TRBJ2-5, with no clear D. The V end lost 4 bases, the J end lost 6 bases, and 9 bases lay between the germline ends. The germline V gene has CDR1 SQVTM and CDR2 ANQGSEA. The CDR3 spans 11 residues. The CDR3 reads CSVGTVKTQYF. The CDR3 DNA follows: TGCAGCGTTGGAACAGTGAAGACCCAGTACTTC.

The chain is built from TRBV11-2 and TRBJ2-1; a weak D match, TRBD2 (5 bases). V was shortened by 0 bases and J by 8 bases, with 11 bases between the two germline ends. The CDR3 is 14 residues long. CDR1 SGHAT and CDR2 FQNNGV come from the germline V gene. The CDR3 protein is CASSLDLAKHEQFF. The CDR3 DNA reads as TGTGCCAGCAGCTTAGATTTAGCGAAACATGAGCAGTTCTTC.

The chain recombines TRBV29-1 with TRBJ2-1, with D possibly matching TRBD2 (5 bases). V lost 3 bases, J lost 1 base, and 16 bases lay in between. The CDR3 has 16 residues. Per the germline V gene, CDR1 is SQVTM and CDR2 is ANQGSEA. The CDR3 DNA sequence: TGCAGCGTTGACCCTCCACAGCGGAGGTCCTACAATGAGCAGTTCTTC. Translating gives CSVDPPQRRSYNEQFF.

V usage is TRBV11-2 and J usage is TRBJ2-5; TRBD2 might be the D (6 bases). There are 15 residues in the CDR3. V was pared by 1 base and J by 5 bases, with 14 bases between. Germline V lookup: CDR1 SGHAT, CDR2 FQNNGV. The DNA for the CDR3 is TGTGCCAGCAGCTTAGTTGGGGGTGGGGGGGAGACCCAGTACTTC. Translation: CASSLVGGGGETQYF. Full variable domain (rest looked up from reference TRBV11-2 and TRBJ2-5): EAGVAQSPRYKIIEKRQSVAFWCNPISGHATLYWYQQILGQGPKLLIQFQNNGVVDDSQLPKDRFSAERLKGVDSTLKIQPAKLEDSAVYLCASSLVGGGGETQYFGPGTRLLVL.

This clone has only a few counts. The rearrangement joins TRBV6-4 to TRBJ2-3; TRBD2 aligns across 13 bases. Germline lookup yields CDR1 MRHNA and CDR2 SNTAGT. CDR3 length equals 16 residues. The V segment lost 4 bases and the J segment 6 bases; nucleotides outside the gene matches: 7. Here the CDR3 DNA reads TGTGCCAGCAGTGCCTCCGGGACTAGCGGGGCGGATACGCAGTATTTT. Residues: CASSASGTSGADTQYF.

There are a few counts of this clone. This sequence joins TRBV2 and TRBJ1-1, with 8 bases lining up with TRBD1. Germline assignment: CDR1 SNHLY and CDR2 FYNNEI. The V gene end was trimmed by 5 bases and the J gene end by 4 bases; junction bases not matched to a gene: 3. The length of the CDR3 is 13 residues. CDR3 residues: CASSLTGGTEAFF. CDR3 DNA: TGTGCCAGCAGTCTTACAGGGGGCACTGAAGCTTTCTTT.

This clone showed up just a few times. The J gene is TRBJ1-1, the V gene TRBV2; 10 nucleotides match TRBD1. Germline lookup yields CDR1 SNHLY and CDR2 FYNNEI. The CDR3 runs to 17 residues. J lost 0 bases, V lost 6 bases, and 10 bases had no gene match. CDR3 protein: CASRVTGGNVMNTEAFF. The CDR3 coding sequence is TGTGCCAGCAGGGTGACAGGGGGCAATGTCATGAACACTGAAGCTTTCTTT. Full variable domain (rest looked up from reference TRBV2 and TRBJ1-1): EPEVTQTPSHQVTQMGQEVILRCVPISNHLYFYWYRQILGQKVEFLVSFYNNEISEKSEIFDDQFSVERPDGSNFTLKIRSTKLEDSAMYFCASRVTGGNVMNTEAFFGQGTRLTVV.

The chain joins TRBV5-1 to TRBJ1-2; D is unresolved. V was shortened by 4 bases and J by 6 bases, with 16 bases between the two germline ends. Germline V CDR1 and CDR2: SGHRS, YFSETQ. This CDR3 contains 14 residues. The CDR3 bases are TGCGCCAGCAGCGCCGGAGCGGGGTCCAATGGCTACACCTTC. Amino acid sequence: CASSAGAGSNGYTF.

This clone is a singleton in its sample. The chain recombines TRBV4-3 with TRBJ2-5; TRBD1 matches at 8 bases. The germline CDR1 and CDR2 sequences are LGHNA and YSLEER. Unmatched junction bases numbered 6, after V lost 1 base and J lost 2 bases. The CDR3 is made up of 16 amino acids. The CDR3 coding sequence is TGCGCCAGCAGCCAAGGCGGGACAGGCGCTCAAGAGACCCAGTACTTC. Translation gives CASSQGGTGAQETQYF.

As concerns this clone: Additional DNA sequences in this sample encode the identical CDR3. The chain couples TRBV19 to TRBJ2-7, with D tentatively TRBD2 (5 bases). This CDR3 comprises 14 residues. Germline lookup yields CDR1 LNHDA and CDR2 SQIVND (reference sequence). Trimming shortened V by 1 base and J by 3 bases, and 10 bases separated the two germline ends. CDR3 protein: CASSIGGLSYEQYF. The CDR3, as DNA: TGTGCCAGTAGTATAGGAGGGTTAAGCTACGAGCAGTACTTC.